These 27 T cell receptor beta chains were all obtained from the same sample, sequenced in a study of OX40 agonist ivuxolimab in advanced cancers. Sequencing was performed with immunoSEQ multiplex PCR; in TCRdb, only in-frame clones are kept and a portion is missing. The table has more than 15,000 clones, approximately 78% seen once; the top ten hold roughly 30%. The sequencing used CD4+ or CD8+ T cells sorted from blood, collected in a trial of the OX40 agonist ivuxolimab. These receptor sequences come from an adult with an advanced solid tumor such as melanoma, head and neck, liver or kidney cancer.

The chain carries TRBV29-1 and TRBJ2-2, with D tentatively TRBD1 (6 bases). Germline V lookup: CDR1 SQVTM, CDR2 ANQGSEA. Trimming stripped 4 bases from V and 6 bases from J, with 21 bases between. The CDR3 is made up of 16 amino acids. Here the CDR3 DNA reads TGCAGCGTTGCACCCAGGGGCCGACCCCGGGCCGGGGAGCTGTTTTTT. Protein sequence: CSVAPRGRPRAGELFF.

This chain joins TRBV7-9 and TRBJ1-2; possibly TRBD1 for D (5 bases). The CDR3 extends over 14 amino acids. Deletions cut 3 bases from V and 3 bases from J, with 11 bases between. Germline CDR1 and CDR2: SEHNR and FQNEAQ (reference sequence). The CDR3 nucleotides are TGTGCCAGCAGCTTCGGGGCAGCCGACTATGGCTACACCTTC. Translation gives CASSFGAADYGYTF.

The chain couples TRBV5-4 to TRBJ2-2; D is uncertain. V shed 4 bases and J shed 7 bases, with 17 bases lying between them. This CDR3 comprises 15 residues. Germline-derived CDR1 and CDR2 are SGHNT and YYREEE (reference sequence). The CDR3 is CASSTMASFVGELFF. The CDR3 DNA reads TGTGCCAGCAGCACGATGGCCTCCTTTGTCGGGGAGCTGTTTTTT.

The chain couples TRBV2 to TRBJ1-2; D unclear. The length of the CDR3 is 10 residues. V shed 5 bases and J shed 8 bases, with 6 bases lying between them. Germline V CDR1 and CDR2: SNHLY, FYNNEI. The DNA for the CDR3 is TGTGCCAGCAGTTACGGCGGCTACACCTTC. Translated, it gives CASSYGGYTF.

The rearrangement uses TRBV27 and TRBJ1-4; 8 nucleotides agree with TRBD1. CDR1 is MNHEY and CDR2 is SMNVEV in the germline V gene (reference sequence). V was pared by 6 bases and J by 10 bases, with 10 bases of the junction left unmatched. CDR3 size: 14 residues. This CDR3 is CASSPDRARGKLFF. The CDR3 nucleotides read TGTGCCAGCAGCCCGGACAGGGCACGAGGAAAACTGTTTTTT.

CDR3 protein: CASSVEASSTDTQYF. The CDR3 DNA sequence: TGTGCCAGCAGCGTAGAAGCAAGTAGCACAGATACGCAGTATTTT. This chain uses TRBV9 with TRBJ2-3; unclear D gene. V was pared by 0 bases and J by 0 bases, with 8 bases between. CDR3 size: 15 residues. Germline V gene sequence: CDR1 SGDLS, CDR2 YYNGEE.

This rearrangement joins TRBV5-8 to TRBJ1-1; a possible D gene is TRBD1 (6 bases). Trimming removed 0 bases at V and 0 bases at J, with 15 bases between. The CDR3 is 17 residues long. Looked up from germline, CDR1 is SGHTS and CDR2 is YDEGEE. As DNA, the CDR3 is TGTGCCAGCAGCTTGGTGGGGGGCGACTCCTTGAACACTGAAGCTTTCTTT. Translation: CASSLVGGDSLNTEAFF. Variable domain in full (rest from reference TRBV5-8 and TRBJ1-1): EAGVTQSPTHLIKTRGQQATLRCSPISGHTSVYWYQQALGLGLQFLLWYDEGEERNRGNFPPRFSGRQFPNYSSELNVNALELEDSALYLCASSLVGGDSLNTEAFFGQGTRLTVV.

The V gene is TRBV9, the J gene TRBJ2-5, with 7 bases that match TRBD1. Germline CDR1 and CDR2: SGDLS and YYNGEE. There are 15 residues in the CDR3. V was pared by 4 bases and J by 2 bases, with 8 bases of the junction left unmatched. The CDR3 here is CASSPGTASQETQYF. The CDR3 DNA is TGTGCCAGCAGCCCCGGGACAGCTTCTCAAGAGACCCAGTACTTC.

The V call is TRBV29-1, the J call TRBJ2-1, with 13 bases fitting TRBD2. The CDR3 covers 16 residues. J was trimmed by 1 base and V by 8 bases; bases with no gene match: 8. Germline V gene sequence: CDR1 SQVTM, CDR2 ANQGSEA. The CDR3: CSSTGTSGTSYNEQFF. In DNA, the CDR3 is TGCAGCTCCACCGGGACTAGCGGGACATCCTACAATGAGCAGTTCTTC.

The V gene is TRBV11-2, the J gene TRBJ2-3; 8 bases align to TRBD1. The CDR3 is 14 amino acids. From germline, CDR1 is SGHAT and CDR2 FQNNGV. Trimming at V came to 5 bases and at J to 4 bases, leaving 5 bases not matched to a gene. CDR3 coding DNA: TGTGCCAGCAGCCTCTGGACAGGGTCAGATACGCAGTATTTT. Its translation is CASSLWTGSDTQYF.

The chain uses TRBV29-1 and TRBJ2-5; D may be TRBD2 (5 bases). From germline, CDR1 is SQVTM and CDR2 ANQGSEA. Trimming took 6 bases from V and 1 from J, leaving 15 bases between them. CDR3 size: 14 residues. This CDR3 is CSVVGLPSQETQYF. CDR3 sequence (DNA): TGCAGCGTCGTTGGACTGCCTAGCCAAGAGACCCAGTACTTC.

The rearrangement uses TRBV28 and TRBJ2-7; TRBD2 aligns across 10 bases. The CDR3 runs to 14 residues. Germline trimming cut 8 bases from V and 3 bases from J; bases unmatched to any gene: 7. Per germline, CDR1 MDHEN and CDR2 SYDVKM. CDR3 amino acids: CASSMLAGDYEQYF. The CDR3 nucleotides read TGTGCCAGCTCTATGCTAGCGGGGGACTACGAGCAGTACTTC.

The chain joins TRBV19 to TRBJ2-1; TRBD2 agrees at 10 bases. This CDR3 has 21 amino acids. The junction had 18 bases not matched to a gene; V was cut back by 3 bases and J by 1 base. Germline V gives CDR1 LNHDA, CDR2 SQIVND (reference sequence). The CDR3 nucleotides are TGTGCCAGTAGTATCGACTCGAGGACTAGCGGATCTCTTCGTTCCTACAATGAGCAGTTCTTC. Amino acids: CASSIDSRTSGSLRSYNEQFF.

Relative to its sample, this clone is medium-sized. CDR3 in DNA: TGTGCCAGCAGTTCACGAGCGGGAGGTTCTCTCTACGAGCAGTACTTC. Amino acids: CASSSRAGGSLYEQYF. The chain recombines TRBV27 with TRBJ2-7; TRBD2 matches 9 bases. With V trimmed by 4 bases and J by 3 bases, 10 bases remained unmatched. This CDR3 is built from 16 residues. Germline CDR1 and CDR2: MNHEY and SMNVEV (reference sequence).

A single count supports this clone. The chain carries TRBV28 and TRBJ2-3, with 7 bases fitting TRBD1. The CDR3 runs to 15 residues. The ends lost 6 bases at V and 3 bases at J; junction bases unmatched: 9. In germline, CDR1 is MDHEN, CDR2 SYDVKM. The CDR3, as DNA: TGTGCCAGCAGCCCGCCGACAGGGTGGACAGATACGCAGTATTTT. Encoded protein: CASSPPTGWTDTQYF.

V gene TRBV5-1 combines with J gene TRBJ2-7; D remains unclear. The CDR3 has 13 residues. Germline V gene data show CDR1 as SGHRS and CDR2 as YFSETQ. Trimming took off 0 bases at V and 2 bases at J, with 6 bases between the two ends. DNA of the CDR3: TGCGCCAGCAGCTTGGAGCTACCCTACGAGCAGTACTTC. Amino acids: CASSLELPYEQYF.

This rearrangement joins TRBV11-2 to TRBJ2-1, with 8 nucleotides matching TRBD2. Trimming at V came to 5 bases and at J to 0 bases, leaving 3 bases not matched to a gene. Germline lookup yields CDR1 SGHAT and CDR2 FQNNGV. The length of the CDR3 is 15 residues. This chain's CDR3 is CASSLSGSSYNEQFF. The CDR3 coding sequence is TGTGCCAGCAGCCTGAGCGGGAGCTCCTACAATGAGCAGTTCTTC. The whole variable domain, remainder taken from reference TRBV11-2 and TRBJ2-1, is EAGVAQSPRYKIIEKRQSVAFWCNPISGHATLYWYQQILGQGPKLLIQFQNNGVVDDSQLPKDRFSAERLKGVDSTLKIQPAKLEDSAVYLCASSLSGSSYNEQFFGPGTRLTVL.

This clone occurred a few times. CDR3 DNA: TGTGCCAGTAGAGACAGCTTCTACGAGCAGTACTTC. Translated, it gives CASRDSFYEQYF. The chain employs TRBV19 and TRBJ2-7, with a possible D match to TRBD1 (5 bases). Germline assignment: CDR1 LNHDA and CDR2 SQIVND (reference sequence). The CDR3 contains 12 residues. Trimming took 6 bases from V and 3 from J, leaving 9 bases between them. The full variable domain, with the rest looked up from reference TRBV19 and TRBJ2-7, is DGGITQSPKYLFRKEGQNVTLSCEQNLNHDAMYWYRQDPGQGLRLIYYSQIVNDFQKGDIAEGYSVSREKKESFPLTVTSAQKNPTAFYLCASRDSFYEQYFGPGTRLTVT.

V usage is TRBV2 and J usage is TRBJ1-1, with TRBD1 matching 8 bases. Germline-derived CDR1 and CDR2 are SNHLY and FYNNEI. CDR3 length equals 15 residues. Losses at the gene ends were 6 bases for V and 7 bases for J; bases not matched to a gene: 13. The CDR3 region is CASRPTTGATDEAFF. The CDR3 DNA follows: TGTGCCAGCAGACCTACGACAGGGGCGACCGATGAAGCTTTCTTT.

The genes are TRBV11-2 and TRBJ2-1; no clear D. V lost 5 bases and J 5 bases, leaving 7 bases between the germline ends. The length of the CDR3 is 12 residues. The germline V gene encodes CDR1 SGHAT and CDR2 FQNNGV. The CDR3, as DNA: TGTGCCAGCAGCCCCCCCGACAATGAGCAGTTCTTC. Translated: CASSPPDNEQFF.

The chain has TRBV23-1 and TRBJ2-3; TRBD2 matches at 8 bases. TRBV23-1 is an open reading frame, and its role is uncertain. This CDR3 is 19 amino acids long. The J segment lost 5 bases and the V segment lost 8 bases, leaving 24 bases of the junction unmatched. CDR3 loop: CASPRWYGGARSVEDTQYF. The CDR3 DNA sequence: TGCGCCAGCCCTCGATGGTACGGGGGGGCGAGATCGGTGGAAGATACGCAGTATTTT.

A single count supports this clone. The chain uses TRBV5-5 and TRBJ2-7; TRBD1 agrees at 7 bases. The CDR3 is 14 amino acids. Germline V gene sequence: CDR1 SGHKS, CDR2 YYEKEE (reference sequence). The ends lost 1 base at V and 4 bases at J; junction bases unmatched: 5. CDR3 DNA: TGTGCCAGCAGCTTGTTACAGGGGTCTTACGAGCAGTACTTC. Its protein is CASSLLQGSYEQYF.

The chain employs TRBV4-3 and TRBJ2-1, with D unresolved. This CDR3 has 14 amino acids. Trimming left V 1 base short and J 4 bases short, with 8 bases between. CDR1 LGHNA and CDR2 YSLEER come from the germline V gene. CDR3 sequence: CASSQGAPYNEQFF. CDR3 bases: TGCGCCAGCAGCCAAGGTGCACCGTACAATGAGCAGTTCTTC.

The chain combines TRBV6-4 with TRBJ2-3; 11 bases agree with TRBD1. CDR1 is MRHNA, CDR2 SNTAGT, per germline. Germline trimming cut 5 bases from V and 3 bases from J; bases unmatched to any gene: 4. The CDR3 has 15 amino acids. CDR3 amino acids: CASSPGTGGTDTQYF. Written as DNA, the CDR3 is TGTGCCAGCAGTCCCGGGACAGGGGGGACAGATACGCAGTATTTT.

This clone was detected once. CDR3 region: CASSITHTGGGEAFF. The CDR3 DNA reads TGTGCCAGTAGTATAACCCATACAGGGGGCGGTGAAGCTTTCTTT. This chain joins TRBV19 and TRBJ1-1, with TRBD1 matching over 9 bases. Germline CDR1 is LNHDA and CDR2 is SQIVND (reference sequence). V lost 2 bases, J lost 7 bases, and 8 bases stayed unmatched. The CDR3 extends over 15 amino acids. The variable domain in full, completed from reference TRBV19 and TRBJ1-1, reads DGGITQSPKYLFRKEGQNVTLSCEQNLNHDAMYWYRQDPGQGLRLIYYSQIVNDFQKGDIAEGYSVSREKKESFPLTVTSAQKNPTAFYLCASSITHTGGGEAFFGQGTRLTVV.

CDR3 bases: TGTGCCACCAGCTCCCGGGACAGACACGAGCAGTACTTC. Protein product: CATSSRDRHEQYF. V is TRBV15 and J is TRBJ2-7, with 7 bases identical to TRBD1. The germline V gene encodes CDR1 LNHNV and CDR2 YYDKDF (reference sequence). The V and J ends lost 5 bases and 5 bases, in that order; junction bases with no gene match: 6. The CDR3 has 13 residues.

The CDR3 nucleotides read TGTGCCAGCAGCTTAGTGACAGGGGCCAACACCGGGGAGCTGTTTTTT. This gives the protein CASSLVTGANTGELFF. V is TRBV7-6 and J is TRBJ2-2; 8 positions agree with TRBD1. V lost 1 base to trimming and J lost 2 bases; unmatched junction nucleotides: 3. The CDR3 is 16 amino acids. Germline CDR1 reads SGHVS; CDR2 reads FNYEAQ.